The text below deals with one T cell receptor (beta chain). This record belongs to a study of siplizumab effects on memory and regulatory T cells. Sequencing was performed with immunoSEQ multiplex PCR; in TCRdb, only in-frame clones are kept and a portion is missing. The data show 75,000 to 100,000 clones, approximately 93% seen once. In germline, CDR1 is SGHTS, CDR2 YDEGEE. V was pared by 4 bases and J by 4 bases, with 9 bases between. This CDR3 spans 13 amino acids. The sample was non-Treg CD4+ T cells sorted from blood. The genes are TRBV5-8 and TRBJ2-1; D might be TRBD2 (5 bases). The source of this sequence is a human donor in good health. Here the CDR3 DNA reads TGTGCCAGCAGCCGCGGGTGGTACAATGAGCAGTTCTTC. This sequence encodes CASSRGWYNEQFF.